Listed here are 13 T cell receptor beta chains from one sample, sequenced in a study of blood T cell repertoires in COVID-19. Clones were read by immunoSEQ multiplex PCR, and TCRdb kept only the in-frame ones, dropping some. The profile covers over 350,000 clones, with approximately 87% appearing a single time and approximately 10% taken by the ten largest. Sequencing was carried out using PBMCs or T cells enriched from blood (not recorded which). These receptors all come from a woman between 50 and 59 years old who had recovered from COVID-19.

The CDR3 DNA is TGTGCCAGCAGCCAAGGGACAGGGGGAATCACTGAAGCTTTCTTT. Residues: CASSQGTGGITEAFF. The chain uses TRBV3-1 (or the pseudogene TRBV3-2) and TRBJ1-1, with TRBD1 matching over 10 bases. CDR3 size: 15 residues. The J segment lost 4 bases and the V segment lost 1 base, leaving 3 bases of the junction unmatched. Germline loops: CDR1 LGHDT, CDR2 YNNKEL (reference sequence).

This clone was observed a single time. This chain connects TRBV30 to TRBJ1-4, with D tentatively TRBD1 (6 bases). CDR1 is GTSNPN and CDR2 is SVGIG in the germline V gene (reference sequence). The V and J ends lost 5 bases and 0 bases respectively, with 16 bases between them. This CDR3 is built from 16 residues. The CDR3 coding sequence is TGTGCCTGGGGTAGCCCGGGACACACAACTAATGAAAAACTGTTTTTT. Protein: CAWGSPGHTTNEKLFF.

This rearrangement joins TRBV28 to TRBJ2-4; possible D gene TRBD1, 5 bases. This CDR3 is built from 15 residues. Trimming removed 3 bases at V and 7 bases at J, with 16 bases between. Germline CDR1 is MDHEN and CDR2 is SYDVKM. The CDR3 DNA sequence: TGTGCCAGCAGTTTCTCCCAGGGAATGGAGAACATTCAGTACTTC. Protein: CASSFSQGMENIQYF.

J is TRBJ2-3 and V is TRBV4-1; perhaps TRBD1 as D (5 bases). The CDR3 runs to 15 residues. Per the germline V gene, CDR1 is MGHRA and CDR2 is YSYEKL. The V end was cut by 1 base, the J end by 0 bases, with 8 bases between. CDR3 region: CASSQGKGSTDTQYF. The CDR3 DNA is TGCGCCAGCAGCCAAGGGAAGGGGAGCACAGATACGCAGTATTTT.

The gene calls are TRBV4-3 and TRBJ2-7, with 8 bases that match TRBD1. Germline trimming cut 2 bases from V and 4 bases from J; bases unmatched to any gene: 1. The CDR3 consists of 13 residues. CDR1 and CDR2 from the germline V gene are LGHNA and YSLEER. The CDR3 DNA reads TGCGCCAGCAGCCAACACAGGGGGTACGAGCAGTACTTC. Translated, it gives CASSQHRGYEQYF.

The chain links TRBV6-5 to TRBJ1-1; a weak D match, TRBD1 (5 bases). CDR3 size: 14 residues. V gave up 6 bases and J gave up 10 bases, with 21 bases separating them. The germline CDR1 and CDR2 sequences are MNHEY and SVGAGI. This CDR3 is CASSYDSVYQGAFF. DNA of the CDR3: TGTGCCAGCAGCTACGACAGTGTCTACCAGGGAGCTTTCTTT.

The chain is built from TRBV18 and TRBJ1-2; weak D call: TRBD1 (5 bases). CDR1 and CDR2 (germline): KGHSH, LQKENI. Trimming removed 3 bases at V and 7 bases at J, with 9 bases between. The CDR3 has 12 amino acids. CDR3 sequence reads: CASSPGTAGYTF. CDR3 nucleotides: TGTGCCAGCTCACCCGGGACTGCTGGCTACACCTTC.

The CDR3 here is CASSQDLSGSNQPQHF. The DNA of the CDR3 is TGCGCCAGCAGCCAAGATCTATCCGGTAGCAATCAGCCCCAGCATTTT. The genes are TRBV4-1 and TRBJ1-5, with D hard to call. V was shortened by 0 bases and J by 0 bases, with 9 bases between the two germline ends. The length of the CDR3 is 16 residues. Per the germline V gene, CDR1 is MGHRA and CDR2 is YSYEKL.

This rearrangement joins TRBV7-6 to TRBJ1-6; D gene ambiguous. The CDR3 spans 12 residues. Trimming shortened V by 2 bases and J by 8 bases, and 4 bases separated the two germline ends. The germline gives CDR1 SGHVS, CDR2 FNYEAQ. The CDR3 region has the DNA TGTGCCAGCAGCTTAACGGATTCACCCCTCCACTTT. This encodes CASSLTDSPLHF.

V usage is TRBV4-1 and J usage is TRBJ1-1, with D tentatively TRBD1 (5 bases). CDR1 and CDR2 (germline): MGHRA, YSYEKL. With 4 bases removed from V and 7 bases from J, the gap between germline ends came to 7 bases. The CDR3 totals 11 residues. CDR3 bases: TGCGCCAGCAGCCGGGGACTTGAAGCTTTCTTT. This codes for CASSRGLEAFF.

The chain uses TRBV5-1 and TRBJ2-7, with TRBD1 matching over 9 bases. CDR1 and CDR2 from the germline V gene are SGHRS and YFSETQ. The CDR3 runs 15 residues. The V gene end was trimmed by 4 bases and the J gene end by 1 base; junction bases not matched to a gene: 6. The CDR3: CASSVGTGPSYEQYF. In nucleotides, the CDR3 is TGCGCCAGCAGCGTCGGGACAGGGCCATCCTACGAGCAGTACTTC.

This clone was detected a few times. The chain combines TRBV4-2 with TRBJ1-1; D call uncertain. Between the trimmed V and J ends, which lost 4 bases and 5 bases, there was a span of 17 bases. The CDR3 loop spans 15 amino acids. Germline CDR1 reads LGHNA; CDR2 reads YNFKEQ. DNA of the CDR3: TGTGCCAGCAGCCGGACTTTAAAGGGTGGAACTGAAGCTTTCTTT. Translated: CASSRTLKGGTEAFF.

This chain joins TRBV27 and TRBJ1-1; the D gene is possibly TRBD1 (5 bases). Deletions cut 5 bases from V and 1 base from J, with 11 bases between. Per the germline V gene, CDR1 is MNHEY and CDR2 is SMNVEV (reference sequence). The CDR3 length is 14 residues. CDR3 DNA: TGTGCCAGCAGTCTGGGACTGGGGAACACTGAAGCTTTCTTT. As protein: CASSLGLGNTEAFF.